The present T cell receptor beta chain was sequenced within a study of T cell responses to AZD1222 COVID-19 vaccine (dated by TCRdb to the early 2020s). General notes on the study: AZD1222 recipients given second doses at about 4 weeks or at about 12 weeks were pooled, since spike-specific TCR depth and breadth were not found to differ between the two schedules. A total of approximately 250 trial participants underwent TCR sequencing, of whom nearly 210 had received two doses of AZD1222 and approximately 26 had received two doses of the MenACWY control vaccine. Enrollment into the trials was organized by age into subgroups of 18-55, 56-69 and 70-plus years, and those subgroups contained 148, 28 and 57 TCR-sequenced participants, respectively. What the study reported, not specific to this receptor: Vaccine-associated CD4 TCRs spanned the whole spike protein, with dominant responses in regions 160-218 and 743-854. Because no samples from the day 14 peak response were available, repertoires could be characterized only after the peak T cell response. Nearly half of unique spike-specific TCRs reportedly recognized epitopes outside regions mutated in the B.1.351 and B.1.1.7 variants. Participants were mostly white British, with more females than males. The authors suggested clonal diversity may have been underestimated. Conclusions about previously exposed vaccinees are limited, since just 6 or 7 AZD1222 recipients were seropositive for SARS-CoV-2 at baseline. A significant rise in spike-specific TCR breadth and depth was observed after two AZD1222 doses relative to day 0 and relative to MenACWY recipients. The 56-69-year group was small, and its depth increase did not reach significance, likely because of low power.

On this clone itself: Which antigen it targets is not known. No clone much larger than this one lies a single base away; base qualities are absent.

CDR1 and CDR2, per the germline V gene, are MDHEN and SYDVKM. The junction shows trimming of 7 bases on V and 6 bases on J, and the gene matches do not reach 7 bases of it. From the cysteine up to the phenylalanine, the CDR3 has a length of 14 residues. CDR3 DNA only is kept here, 42 bases in frame from base 1. This specimen's time point label, per the study, means: baseline before first vaccination. Samples from vaccinated people were obtained from the UK trials COV001 and COV002, which included a single-blind randomized controlled phase 2/3 trial of AZD1222 (ChAdOx1 nCoV-19) in healthy adults. For TCRbeta chain sequencing, PBMC samples from trial participants were taken at day 0 and at day 28 after the second dose. The CDR3 regions of human TCRbeta chains were subjected to immunosequencing. The original pipeline was this. TCRs in the repertoires were matched against a reference library of SARS-CoV-2-specific TCRs that had been generated with the MIRA antigen-specificity platform. Breadth was defined as the fraction of unique TCRs that were SARS-CoV-2-associated, and depth was defined as the fraction of total T cells that were SARS-CoV-2-associated. Each spike-specific TCR was assigned to its reactive spike region and to a CD4 or CD8 class using the MIRA data. Log10-transformed breadth and depth values were compared by one-way ANOVA with Sidak's multiple comparisons tests. TCRdb re-hosts the immuneACCESS table, in-frame sequences only. Its copies lack some clones; in the studies checked, an unresolved V gene accounts for under half of them, and the cause for the rest is not known. V, J and clone size are those of that table, while D and trimming were read from the DNA. Present in this sample are fewer than 110,000 clones, about 86% of which were seen just once. The ten largest clones represent over 1.2% of the sample.

The V gene is TRBV28 and the J gene is TRBJ2-2, with 8 bases aligning to TRBD1. The input for sequencing was peripheral blood, taken on day 0 of AZD1222 vaccination. The source of this sequence is an adult in good health. The sequence in DNA is TGTGCCAGCAAGAGGGACAGGAGGCCCGGGGAGCTGTTTTTT. It encodes CASKRDRRPGELFF.